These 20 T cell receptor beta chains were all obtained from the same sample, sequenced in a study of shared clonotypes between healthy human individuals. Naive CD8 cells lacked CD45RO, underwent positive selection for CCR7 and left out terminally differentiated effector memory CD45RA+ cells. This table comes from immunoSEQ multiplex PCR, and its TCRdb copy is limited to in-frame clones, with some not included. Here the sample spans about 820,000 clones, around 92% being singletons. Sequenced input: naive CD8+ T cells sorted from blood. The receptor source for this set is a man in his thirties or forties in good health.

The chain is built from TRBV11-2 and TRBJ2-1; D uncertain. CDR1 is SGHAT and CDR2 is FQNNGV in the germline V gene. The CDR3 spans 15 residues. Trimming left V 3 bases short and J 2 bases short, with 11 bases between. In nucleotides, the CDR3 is TGTGCCAGCAGCTTCGGACCCCTTACCTACAATGAGCAGTTCTTC. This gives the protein CASSFGPLTYNEQFF.

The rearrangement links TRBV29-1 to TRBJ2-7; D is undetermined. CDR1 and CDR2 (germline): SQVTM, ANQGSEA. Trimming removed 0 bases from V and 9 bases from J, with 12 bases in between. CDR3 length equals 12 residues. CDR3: CSVEDLRGRQYF. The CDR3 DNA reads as TGCAGCGTTGAAGATCTTCGAGGACGGCAGTACTTC.

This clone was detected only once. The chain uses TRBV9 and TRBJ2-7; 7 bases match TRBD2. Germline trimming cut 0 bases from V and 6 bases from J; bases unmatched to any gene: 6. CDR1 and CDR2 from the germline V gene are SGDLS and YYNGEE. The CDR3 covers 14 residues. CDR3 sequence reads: CASSVGSGTAEQYF. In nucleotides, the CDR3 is TGTGCCAGCAGCGTAGGCAGCGGGACGGCCGAGCAGTACTTC.

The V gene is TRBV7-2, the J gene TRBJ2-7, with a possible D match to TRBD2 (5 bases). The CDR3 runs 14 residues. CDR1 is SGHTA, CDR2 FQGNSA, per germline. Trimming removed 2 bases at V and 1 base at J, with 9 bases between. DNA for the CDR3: TGTGCCAGCAGCTTATCACTAGTTTCCTACGAGCAGTACTTC. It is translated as CASSLSLVSYEQYF. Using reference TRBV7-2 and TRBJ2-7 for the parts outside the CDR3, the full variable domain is GAGVSQSPSNKVTEKGKDVELRCDPISGHTALYWYRQSLGQGLEFLIYFQGNSAPDKSGLPSDRFSAERTGGSVSTLTIQRTQQEDSAVYLCASSLSLVSYEQYFGPGTRLTVT.

CDR3 amino acids: CASSSPWGSWEQYF. CDR3 DNA: TGTGCCAGCAGTTCACCATGGGGCTCTTGGGAGCAGTACTTC. This chain links TRBV7-9 with TRBJ2-7, with a weak D call TRBD1 (5 bases). The V gene lost 6 bases and the J gene lost 7 bases, with 19 bases spanning the gap. Per germline, CDR1 SEHNR and CDR2 FQNEAQ (reference sequence). The CDR3 extends over 14 amino acids.

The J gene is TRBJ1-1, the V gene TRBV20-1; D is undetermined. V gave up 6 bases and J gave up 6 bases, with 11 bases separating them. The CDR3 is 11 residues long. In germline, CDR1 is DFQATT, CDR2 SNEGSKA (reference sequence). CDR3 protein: CSAGEVAEAFF. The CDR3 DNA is TGCAGTGCCGGGGAGGTGGCTGAAGCTTTCTTT.

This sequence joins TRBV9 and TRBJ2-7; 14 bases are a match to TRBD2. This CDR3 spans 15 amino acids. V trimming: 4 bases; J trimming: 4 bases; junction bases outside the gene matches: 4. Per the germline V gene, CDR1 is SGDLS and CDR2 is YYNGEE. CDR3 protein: CASSMGLAGEYEQYF. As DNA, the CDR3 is TGTGCCAGCAGCATGGGACTAGCGGGAGAGTACGAGCAGTACTTC. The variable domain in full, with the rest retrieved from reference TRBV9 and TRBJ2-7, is DSGVTQTPKHLITATGQRVTLRCSPRSGDLSVYWYQQSLDQGLQFLIQYYNGEERAKGNILERFSAQQFPDLHSELNLSSLELGDSALYFCASSMGLAGEYEQYFGPGTRLTVT.

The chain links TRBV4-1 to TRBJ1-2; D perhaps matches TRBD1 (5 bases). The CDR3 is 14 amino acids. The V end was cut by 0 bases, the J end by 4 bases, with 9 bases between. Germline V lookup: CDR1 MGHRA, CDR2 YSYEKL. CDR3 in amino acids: CASSQEGQLYGYTF. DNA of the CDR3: TGCGCCAGCAGCCAAGAGGGGCAGCTCTATGGCTACACCTTC.

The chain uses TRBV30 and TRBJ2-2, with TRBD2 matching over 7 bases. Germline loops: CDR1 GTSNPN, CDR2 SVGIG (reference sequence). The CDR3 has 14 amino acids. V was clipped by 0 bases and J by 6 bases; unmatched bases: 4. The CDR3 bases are TGTGCCTGGAGTGTGGGACTACGTTCCGGGGAGCTGTTTTTT. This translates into CAWSVGLRSGELFF.

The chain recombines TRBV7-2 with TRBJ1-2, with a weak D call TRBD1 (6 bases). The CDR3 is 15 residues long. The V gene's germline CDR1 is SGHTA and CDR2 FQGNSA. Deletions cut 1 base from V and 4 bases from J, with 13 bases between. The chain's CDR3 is CASSLGTGLIYGYTF. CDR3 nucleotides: TGTGCCAGCAGCTTAGGTACAGGGCTAATCTATGGCTACACCTTC.

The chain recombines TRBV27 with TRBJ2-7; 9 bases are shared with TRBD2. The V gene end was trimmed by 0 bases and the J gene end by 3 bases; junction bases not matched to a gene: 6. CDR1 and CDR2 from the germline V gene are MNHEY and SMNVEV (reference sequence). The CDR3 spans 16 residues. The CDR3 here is CASSLSSGGQGYEQYF. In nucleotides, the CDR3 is TGTGCCAGCAGTTTATCGAGCGGGGGGCAGGGCTACGAGCAGTACTTC.

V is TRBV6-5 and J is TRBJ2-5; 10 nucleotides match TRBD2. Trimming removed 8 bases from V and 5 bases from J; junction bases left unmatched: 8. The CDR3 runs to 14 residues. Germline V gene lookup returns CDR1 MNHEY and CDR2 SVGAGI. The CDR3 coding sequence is TGTGCCAGCGGGGTACTAGCGGGATGGGAGACCCAGTACTTC. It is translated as CASGVLAGWETQYF.

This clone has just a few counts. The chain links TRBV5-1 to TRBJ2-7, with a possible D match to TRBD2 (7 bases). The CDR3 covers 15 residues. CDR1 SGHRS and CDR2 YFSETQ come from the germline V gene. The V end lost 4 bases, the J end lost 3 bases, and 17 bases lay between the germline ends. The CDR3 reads CASSHGGGGGYEQYF. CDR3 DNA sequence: TGCGCCAGCAGCCATGGAGGGGGAGGGGGCTACGAGCAGTACTTC.

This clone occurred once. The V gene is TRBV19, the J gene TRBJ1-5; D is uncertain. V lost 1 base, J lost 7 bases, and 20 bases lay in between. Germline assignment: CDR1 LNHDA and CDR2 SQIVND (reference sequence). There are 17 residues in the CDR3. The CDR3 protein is CASSIGEGVEGSQPQHF. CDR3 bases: TGTGCCAGTAGTATAGGCGAGGGAGTAGAGGGCAGCCAGCCCCAGCATTTT. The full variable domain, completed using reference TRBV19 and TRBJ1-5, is DGGITQSPKYLFRKEGQNVTLSCEQNLNHDAMYWYRQDPGQGLRLIYYSQIVNDFQKGDIAEGYSVSREKKESFPLTVTSAQKNPTAFYLCASSIGEGVEGSQPQHFGDGTRLSIL.

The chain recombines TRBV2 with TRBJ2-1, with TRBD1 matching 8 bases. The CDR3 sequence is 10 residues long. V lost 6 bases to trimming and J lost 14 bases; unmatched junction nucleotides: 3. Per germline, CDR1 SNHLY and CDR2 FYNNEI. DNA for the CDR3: TGTGCCAGCAGGGACAGGGTTAAGTTCTTC. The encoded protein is CASRDRVKFF.

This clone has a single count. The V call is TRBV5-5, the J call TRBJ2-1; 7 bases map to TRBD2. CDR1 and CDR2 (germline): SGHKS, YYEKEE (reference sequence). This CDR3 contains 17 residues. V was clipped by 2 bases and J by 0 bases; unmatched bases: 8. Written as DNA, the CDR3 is TGTGCCAGCAGCTTTTGGGGAGCGGGACTCTCCTACAATGAGCAGTTCTTC. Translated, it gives CASSFWGAGLSYNEQFF.

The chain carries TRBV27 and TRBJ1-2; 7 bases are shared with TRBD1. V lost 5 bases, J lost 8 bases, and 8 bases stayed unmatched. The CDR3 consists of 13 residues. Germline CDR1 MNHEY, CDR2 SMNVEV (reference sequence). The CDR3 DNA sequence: TGTGCCAGCAGTGCCCGACAGGGTAGAGGCTACACCTTC. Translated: CASSARQGRGYTF.

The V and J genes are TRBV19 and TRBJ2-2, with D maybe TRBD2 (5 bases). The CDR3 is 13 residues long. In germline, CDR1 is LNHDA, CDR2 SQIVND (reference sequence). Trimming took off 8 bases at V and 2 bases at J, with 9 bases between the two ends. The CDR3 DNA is TGTGCCAGTGCCCGGGGAAACACCGGGGAGCTGTTTTTT. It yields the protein CASARGNTGELFF.

The CDR3 DNA sequence: TGTGCCAGCAGTTTGAGACTAGCGGGACTCTACGAGCAGTACTTC. It specifies CASSLRLAGLYEQYF. The chain couples TRBV27 to TRBJ2-7; 11 bases line up with TRBD2. The CDR3 spans 15 residues. Germline V gene sequence: CDR1 MNHEY, CDR2 SMNVEV (reference sequence). Trimming at V came to 3 bases and at J to 3 bases, leaving 4 bases not matched to a gene.

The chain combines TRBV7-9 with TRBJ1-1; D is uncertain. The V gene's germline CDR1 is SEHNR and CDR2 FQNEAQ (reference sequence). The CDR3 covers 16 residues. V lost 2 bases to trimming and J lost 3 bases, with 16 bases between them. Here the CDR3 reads CASSLPLEVRHTEAFF. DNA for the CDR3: TGTGCCAGCAGCTTACCACTAGAAGTACGTCACACTGAAGCTTTCTTT.